A selection of T cell receptor beta chains follows, all from one sample in a study of blood T cell repertoires in COVID-19. The repertoire was sequenced with immunoSEQ multiplex PCR; TCRdb's copy has only in-frame clones and lacks some. This sample has about 75,000 clones; about 87% occur once, and the top ten carry 6% to 7%. The sample consisted of peripheral blood. All receptors come from a woman in her fifties or sixties with acute or convalescent COVID-19. Both conserved end residues are part of each CDR3. D genes are given only for firm matches. The size of a clone is reported for some rows only, either as once, few or many, or as a class for expanded clones.

NA	TRBJ2-3	TRBV3-1/TRBV3-2	TRBD1	TGTGCCAGCAGACCCGGGACAGGGGGCACAGATACGCAGTATTTT	CASRPGTGGTDTQYF
NA	TRBJ1-2	TRBV7-9	NA	TGTGCCAGCAGCTCAAGTGACAGGTTCTATGGCTACACCTTC	CASSSSDRFYGYTF
few	TRBJ1-2	TRBV7-3	TRBD1	TGTGCCAGCAGAGGGGACAGTAACTATGGCTACACCTTC	CASRGDSNYGYTF
NA	TRBJ1-1	TRBV2	NA	TGTGCCAGCCGAGAGACAGAGATGAACACTGAAGCTTTCTTT	CASRETEMNTEAFF
NA	TRBJ1-6	TRBV18	TRBD1	TGTGCCAGCTCCCCGCAAGGACAGGGGAATTCACCCCTCCACTTT	CASSPQGQGNSPLHF
NA	TRBJ2-7	TRBV6-6	TRBD1	TGTGCCAGCAGTCAAAAAACAGGGACAGGGGGCCCCTACGAGCAGTACTTC	CASSQKTGTGGPYEQYF
NA	TRBJ2-1	TRBV2	NA	TGTGCCAGCAGTGGAACTAGTGACAATGAGCAGTTCTTC	CASSGTSDNEQFF
once	TRBJ1-6	TRBV4-1	NA	TGCGCCAGCAGCCATTTTCAGGAGGCCGGGCTCAAGAGCTCCTATAATTCACCCCTCCACTTT	CASSHFQEAGLKSSYNSPLHF
NA	TRBJ1-1	TRBV30	NA	TGTGCCTGGACCGGCGAGACATCCGAAGCTTTCTTT	CAWTGETSEAFF
NA	TRBJ1-6	TRBV2	TRBD1	TGTGCCAGCAACGACAGGGTTGGTAATTCACCCCTCCACTTT	CASNDRVGNSPLHF
NA	TRBJ2-1	TRBV6-2/TRBV6-3	NA	TGTGCCAGCAGTTATAACTTCGGACTGAACAATGAGCAGTTCTTC	CASSYNFGLNNEQFF
NA	TRBJ2-5	TRBV11-1	NA	TGTGCCAGCAGCCAAAGCGGACGCCAAGAGACCCAGTACTTC	CASSQSGRQETQYF
NA	TRBJ1-2	TRBV6-1	NA	TGTGCCAGCAGTGAACGTGCACAAGGGGATGGCTACACCTTC	CASSERAQGDGYTF
NA	TRBJ1-6	TRBV5-1	TRBD1	TGCGCCAGCAGCTTCGGACAGGCTGAAAGAAGTTCACCCCTCCACTTT	CASSFGQAERSSPLHF
NA	TRBJ1-1	TRBV5-1	NA	TGCGCCAGCCGGGGTGGGGACACTGAAGCTTTCTTT	CASRGGDTEAFF
NA	TRBJ2-2	TRBV2	TRBD2	TGTGCCAGCAGTGACTTAATGGGGGGGACGAACACCGGGGAGCTGTTTTTT	CASSDLMGGTNTGELFF
NA	TRBJ2-5	TRBV24-1	TRBD2	TGTGCCACCAGTGATCCACTAGCGGGTCACCTGCAAGAGACCCAGTACTTC	CATSDPLAGHLQETQYF
NA	TRBJ2-3	TRBV28	TRBD1	TGTGCCAGCAGCTCACTGGACAGGGTTTTTACAGATACGCAGTATTTT	CASSSLDRVFTDTQYF
NA	TRBJ1-1	TRBV3-1/TRBV3-2	TRBD1	TGTGCCAGCAGCCAGGGGGACAGGGGAGCTTTCTTT	CASSQGDRGAFF
NA	TRBJ2-7	TRBV7-9	NA	TGTGCCAGCAGCCCCCGGGACTCGGCCTACGAGCAGTACTTC	CASSPRDSAYEQYF
NA	TRBJ1-1	TRBV5-1	NA	TGCGCCAGCAGCCCCATCCAGGGACACGATGAAGCTTTCTTT	CASSPIQGHDEAFF
NA	TRBJ1-2	TRBV3-1/TRBV3-2	TRBD1	TGTGCCAGCAGCCAGGGACAGGACGGCTACACCTTC	CASSQGQDGYTF
NA	TRBJ1-1	TRBV5-1	NA	TGCGCCAGCAGCGTCGGGACTCCCTACACTGAAGCTTTCTTT	CASSVGTPYTEAFF
NA	TRBJ2-2	TRBV5-1	NA	TGCGCCAGCAGCTTGGGACAAAACACCGGGGAGCTGTTTTTT	CASSLGQNTGELFF
NA	TRBJ1-5	TRBV5-8	TRBD1	TGTGCCAGCAGCTCGAACAGGGGACAAGGCAATCAGCCCCAGCATTTT	CASSSNRGQGNQPQHF
NA	TRBJ2-1	TRBV18	TRBD1	TGTGCCAGCTCACCGCCGGGGACAGGGGGAAGGTATGAGCAGTTCTTC	CASSPPGTGGRYEQFF
NA	TRBJ1-1	TRBV25-1	NA	TGTGCCAGCAGAGAAACCAGCCACAGGGTAGAAGGGGCTGAAGCTTTCTTT	CASRETSHRVEGAEAFF
NA	TRBJ1-1	TRBV5-4	NA	TGTGCCAGCAGCCCGGGACACCAGAACACTGAAGCTTTCTTT	CASSPGHQNTEAFF
NA	TRBJ2-3	TRBV12-2	NA	TGTGCAAGTCGCCCCCCGAGACAGGACACAGATACGCAGTATTTT	CASRPPRQDTDTQYF
NA	TRBJ2-1	TRBV6-2/TRBV6-3	NA	TGTGCCAGCAGTTACTCAATAAGAGGGTACAATGAGCAGTTCTTC	CASSYSIRGYNEQFF
NA	TRBJ1-5	TRBV5-1	NA	TGCGCCAGCAGCGAATCGGGGGGACGAGAGCCCCAGCATTTT	CASSESGGREPQHF
NA	TRBJ2-6	TRBV19	TRBD1	TGTGCCAGTAGTACCTTACAGGGGTTTTTCTCTGGGGCCAACGTCCTGACTTTC	CASSTLQGFFSGANVLTF
NA	TRBJ2-7	TRBV5-5	NA	TGTGCCAGCAGCTTGATGTTGGGACAAGCCGACGAGCAGTACTTC	CASSLMLGQADEQYF
NA	TRBJ2-4	TRBV11-3	TRBD1	TGTGCCAGCAGCCTCGGACAGGGAGGAGACATTCAGTACTTC	CASSLGQGGDIQYF
few	TRBJ2-7	TRBV9	TRBD2	TGTGCCAGCAGCCTCGGGACTACAGCGGCCTACGAGCAGTACTTC	CASSLGTTAAYEQYF
NA	TRBJ1-2	TRBV4-3	NA	TGCGCCAGCAGCCAAGAGGACAGTAACTATGGCTACACCTTC	CASSQEDSNYGYTF
NA	TRBJ1-2	TRBV7-2	TRBD1	TGTGCCAGCAGCTTTGGACAGGGGGAGCACTATGGCTACACCTTC	CASSFGQGEHYGYTF
NA	TRBJ1-3	TRBV12-3/TRBV12-4	NA	TGTGCCAGCAGTTTGGCCGAAGGAAACACCATATATTTT	CASSLAEGNTIYF
once	TRBJ2-1	TRBV6-2/TRBV6-3	TRBD2	TGTGCCAGCAGTCCACGACGACTAGCGGAGCAGTTCTTC	CASSPRRLAEQFF
NA	TRBJ2-5	TRBV9	TRBD1	TGTGCCAGCAGCGCCAGGACAGGGGCAGAGACCCAGTACTTC	CASSARTGAETQYF
NA	TRBJ2-1	TRBV5-4	TRBD2	TGTGCCAGCAGCTTTGAAAGCGGGAGGGCCCATGAGCAGTTCTTC	CASSFESGRAHEQFF
NA	TRBJ1-5	TRBV2	TRBD1	TGTGCCAGCAGCTCTGACAGGGGGAGCAATCAGCCCCAGCATTTT	CASSSDRGSNQPQHF
NA	TRBJ2-2	TRBV5-1	NA	TGCGCCAGCACTTACACCGGGGAGCTGTTTTTT	CASTYTGELFF
NA	TRBJ1-6	TRBV7-2	NA	TGTGCCAGCAGCTTATCAAGGGGCGTGAGTTCACCCCTCCACTTT	CASSLSRGVSSPLHF
NA	TRBJ1-1	TRBV11-2	NA	TGTGCCAGCAGCATCCAAGCGGGGGGCACGAACACTGAAGCTTTCTTT	CASSIQAGGTNTEAFF
NA	TRBJ1-1	TRBV14	TRBD1	TGTGCCAGCAGCCCAGGGACAGGTCAAAACGTCCCCGAAGCTTTCTTT	CASSPGTGQNVPEAFF
NA	TRBJ1-2	TRBV6-5	NA	TGTGCCAGCAGTTACGGGCTGCTAAACTATGGCTACACCTTC	CASSYGLLNYGYTF
NA	TRBJ1-2	TRBV25-1	NA	TGTGCCAGCACCCCATCCGGAGGAGGCTACACCTTC	CASTPSGGGYTF
NA	TRBJ1-4	TRBV25-1	TRBD1	TGTGCCAGCAGTGAAAGGACAGGCCTGAATGAAAAACTGTTTTTT	CASSERTGLNEKLFF
NA	TRBJ2-5	TRBV19	TRBD1	TGTGCCAGTAGTCCCAGAGGGGGCTCGGAGACCCAGTACTTC	CASSPRGGSETQYF
NA	TRBJ1-2	TRBV5-6	TRBD1	TGTGCCAGCAGCTTGGACATACAGGGGACCTATGGCTACACCTTC	CASSLDIQGTYGYTF
NA	TRBJ2-1	TRBV6-5	TRBD1	TGTGCCAGCAGATCGGGACAGGTGTGGAATGAGCAGTTCTTC	CASRSGQVWNEQFF
NA	TRBJ1-5	TRBV7-8	TRBD1	TGTGCCAGCAGCTTAGACCGGTTACAGGGGGCGCAAGGCAATCAGCCCCAGCATTTT	CASSLDRLQGAQGNQPQHF
once	TRBJ2-4	TRBV6-5	NA	TGTGCCAGCAGTTCCAGGGTAGATGGCCCCCTAGACTTC	CASSSRVDGPLDF
NA	TRBJ1-3	TRBV30	NA	TGTGCCTGGAGTGTGATGGGACAATACTCTGGAAACACCATATATTTT	CAWSVMGQYSGNTIYF
NA	TRBJ2-1	TRBV9	NA	TGTGCCAGCGGATCAGGAAACTCCTACAATGAGCAGTTCTTC	CASGSGNSYNEQFF
few	TRBJ1-1	TRBV6-5	TRBD1	TGTGCCAGCAGTAAGGGACAGGGGAACACTGAAGCTTTCTTT	CASSKGQGNTEAFF
NA	TRBJ1-6	TRBV19	TRBD1	TGTGCCAGTAGCCAACCTCCGGGACAGGGCAATTCACCCCTCCACTTT	CASSQPPGQGNSPLHF
NA	TRBJ2-7	TRBV14	TRBD2	TGTGCCAGCAGCCAAGCGCGAAGCGGGGGCTACGAGCAGTACTTC	CASSQARSGGYEQYF